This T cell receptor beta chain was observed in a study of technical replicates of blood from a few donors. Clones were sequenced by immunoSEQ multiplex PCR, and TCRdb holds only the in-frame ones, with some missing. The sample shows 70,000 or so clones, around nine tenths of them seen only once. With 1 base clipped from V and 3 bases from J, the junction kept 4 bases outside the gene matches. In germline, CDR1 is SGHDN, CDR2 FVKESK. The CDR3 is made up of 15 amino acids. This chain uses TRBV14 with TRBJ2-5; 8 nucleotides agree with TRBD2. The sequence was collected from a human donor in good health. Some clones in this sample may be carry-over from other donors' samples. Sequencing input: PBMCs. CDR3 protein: CASSQVAGREETQYF. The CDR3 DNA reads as TGTGCCAGCAGCCAAGTAGCGGGGCGCGAAGAGACCCAGTACTTC.